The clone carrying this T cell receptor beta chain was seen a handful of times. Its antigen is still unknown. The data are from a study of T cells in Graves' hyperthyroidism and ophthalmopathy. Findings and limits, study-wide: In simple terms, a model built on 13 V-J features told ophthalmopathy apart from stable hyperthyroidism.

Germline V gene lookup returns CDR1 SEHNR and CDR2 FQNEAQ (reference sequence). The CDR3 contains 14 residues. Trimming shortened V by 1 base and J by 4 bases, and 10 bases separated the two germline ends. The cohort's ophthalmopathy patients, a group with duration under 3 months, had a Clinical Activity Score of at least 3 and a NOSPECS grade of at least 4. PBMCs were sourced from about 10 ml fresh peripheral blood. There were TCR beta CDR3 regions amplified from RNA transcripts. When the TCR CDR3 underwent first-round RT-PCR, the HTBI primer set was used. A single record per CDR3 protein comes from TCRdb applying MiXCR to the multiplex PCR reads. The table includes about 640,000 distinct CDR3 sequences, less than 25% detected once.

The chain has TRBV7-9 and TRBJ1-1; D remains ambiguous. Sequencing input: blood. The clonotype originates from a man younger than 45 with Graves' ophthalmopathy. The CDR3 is CASSLGSWLTEAFF. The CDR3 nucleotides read TGTGCCAGCAGCTTAGGTTCTTGGCTCACTGAAGCTTTCTTT.